Here is one T cell receptor beta chain with its context. Original processing methods: Reference gene primer amplification in the assay estimated nucleated cell counts. Using immunoSEQ multiplex PCR, the repertoire was profiled, and TCRdb retains in-frame clones only, with some absent. From that table come the V and J calls and clone size; the DNA was used to work out D and trimming. The sample records some 150,000 clones, 85% being singletons. These data belong to a study of blood T cell repertoires in COVID-19. The TCR sequence derives from a human donor with acute or convalescent COVID-19. The donor label of this sample is uncertain. The sample comprised peripheral blood.

CDR3 bases: TGTGCCAGCAGCAAAAACGACAGGGGAACTGAAGCTTTCTTT. Translated, it gives CASSKNDRGTEAFF. This rearrangement joins TRBV6-5 to TRBJ1-1; the match to TRBD1 covers 8 bases. The CDR3 is 14 residues long. V dropped 6 bases and J dropped 5; count of bases not matched to a gene: 8. CDR1 and CDR2 from the germline V gene are MNHEY and SVGAGI.